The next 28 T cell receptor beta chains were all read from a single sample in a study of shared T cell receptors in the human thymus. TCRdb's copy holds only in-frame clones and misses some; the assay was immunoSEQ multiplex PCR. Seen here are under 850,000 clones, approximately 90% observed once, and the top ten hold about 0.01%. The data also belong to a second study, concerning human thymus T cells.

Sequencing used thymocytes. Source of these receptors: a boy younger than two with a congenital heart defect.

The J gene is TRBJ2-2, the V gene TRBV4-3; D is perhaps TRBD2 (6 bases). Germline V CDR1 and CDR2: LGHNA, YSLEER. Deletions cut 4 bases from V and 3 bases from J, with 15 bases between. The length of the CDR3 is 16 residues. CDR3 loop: CASSPLALSDTGELFF. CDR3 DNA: TGCGCCAGCAGCCCCCTAGCGTTATCGGACACCGGGGAGCTGTTTTTT.

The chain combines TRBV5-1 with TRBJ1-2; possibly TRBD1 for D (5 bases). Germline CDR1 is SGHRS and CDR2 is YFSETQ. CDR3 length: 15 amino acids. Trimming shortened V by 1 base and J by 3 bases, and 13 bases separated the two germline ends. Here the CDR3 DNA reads TGCGCCAGCAGCTTGCAGTCGGGGGACGACTATGGCTACACCTTC. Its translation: CASSLQSGDDYGYTF. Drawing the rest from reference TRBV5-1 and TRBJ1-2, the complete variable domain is KAGVTQTPRYLIKTRGQQVTLSCSPISGHRSVSWYQQTPGQGLQFLFEYFSETQRNKGNFPGRFSGRQFSNSRSEMNVSTLELGDSALYLCASSLQSGDDYGYTFGSGTRLTVV.

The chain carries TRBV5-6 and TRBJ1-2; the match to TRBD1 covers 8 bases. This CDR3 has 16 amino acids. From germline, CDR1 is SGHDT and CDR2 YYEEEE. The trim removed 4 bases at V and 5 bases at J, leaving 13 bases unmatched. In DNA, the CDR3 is TGTGCCAGCAGCCGCGGACAGGGTGCGGTATTGTATGGCTACACCTTC. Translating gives CASSRGQGAVLYGYTF.

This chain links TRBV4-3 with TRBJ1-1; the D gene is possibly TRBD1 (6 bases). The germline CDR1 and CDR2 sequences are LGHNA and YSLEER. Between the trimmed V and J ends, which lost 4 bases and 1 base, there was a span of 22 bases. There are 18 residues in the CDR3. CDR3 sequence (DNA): TGCGCCAGCAGCCCCTATACATACATACAGGGCCCGAACACTGAAGCTTTCTTT. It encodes CASSPYTYIQGPNTEAFF.

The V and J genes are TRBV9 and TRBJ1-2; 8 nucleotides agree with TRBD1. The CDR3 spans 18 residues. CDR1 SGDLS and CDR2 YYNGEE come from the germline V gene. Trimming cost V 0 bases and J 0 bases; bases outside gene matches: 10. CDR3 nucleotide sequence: TGTGCCAGCAGCGTAGAGGGGCAGGGGGCTAATTCTAACTATGGCTACACCTTC. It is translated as CASSVEGQGANSNYGYTF.

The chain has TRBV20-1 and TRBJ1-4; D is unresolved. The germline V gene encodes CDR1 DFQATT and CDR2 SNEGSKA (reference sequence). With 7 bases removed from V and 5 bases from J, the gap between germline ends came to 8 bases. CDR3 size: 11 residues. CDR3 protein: CSGQINEKLFF. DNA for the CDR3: TGCAGTGGGCAGATAAATGAAAAACTGTTTTTT.

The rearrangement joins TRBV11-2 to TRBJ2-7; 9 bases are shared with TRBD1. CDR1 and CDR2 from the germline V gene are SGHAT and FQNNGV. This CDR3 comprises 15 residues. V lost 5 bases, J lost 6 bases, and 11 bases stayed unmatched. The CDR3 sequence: CASSQHRDRESEQYF. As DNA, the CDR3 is TGTGCCAGCAGCCAACACCGGGACAGGGAGAGCGAGCAGTACTTC.

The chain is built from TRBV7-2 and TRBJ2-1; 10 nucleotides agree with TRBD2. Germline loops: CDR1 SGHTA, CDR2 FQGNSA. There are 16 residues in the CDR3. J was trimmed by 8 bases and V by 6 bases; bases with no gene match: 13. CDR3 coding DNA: TGTGCCAGCAGAGGGACTAGCGAGACGGGGGGTGATGAGCAGTTCTTC. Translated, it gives CASRGTSETGGDEQFF.

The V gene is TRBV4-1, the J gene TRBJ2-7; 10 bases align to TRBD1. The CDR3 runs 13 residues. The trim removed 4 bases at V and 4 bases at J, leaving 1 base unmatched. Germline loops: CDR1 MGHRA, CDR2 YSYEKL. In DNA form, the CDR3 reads TGCGCCAGCAGCCGGGGACAGGGGTACGAGCAGTACTTC. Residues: CASSRGQGYEQYF.

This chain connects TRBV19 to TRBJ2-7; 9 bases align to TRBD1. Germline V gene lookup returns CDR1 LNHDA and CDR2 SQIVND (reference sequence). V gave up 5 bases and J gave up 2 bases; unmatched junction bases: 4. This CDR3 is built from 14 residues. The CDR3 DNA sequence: TGTGCCAGTAGTGCCGGGACAGGGCCCTACGAGCAGTACTTC. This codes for CASSAGTGPYEQYF.

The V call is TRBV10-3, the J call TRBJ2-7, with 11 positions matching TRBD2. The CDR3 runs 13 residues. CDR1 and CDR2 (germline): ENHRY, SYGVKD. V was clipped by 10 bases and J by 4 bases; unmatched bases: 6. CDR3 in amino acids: CANTSGGLYEQYF. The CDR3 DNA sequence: TGTGCCAACACTAGCGGGGGTCTGTACGAGCAGTACTTC.

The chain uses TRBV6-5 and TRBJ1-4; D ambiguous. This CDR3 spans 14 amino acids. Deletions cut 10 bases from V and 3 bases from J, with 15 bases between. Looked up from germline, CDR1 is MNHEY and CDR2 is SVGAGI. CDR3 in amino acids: CATSPGSPNEKLFF. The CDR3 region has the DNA TGTGCCACTTCCCCCGGGAGCCCTAATGAAAAACTGTTTTTT.

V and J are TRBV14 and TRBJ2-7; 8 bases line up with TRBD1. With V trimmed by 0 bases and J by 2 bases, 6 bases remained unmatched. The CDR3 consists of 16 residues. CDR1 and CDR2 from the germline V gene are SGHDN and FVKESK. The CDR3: CASSQEQSDRAYEQYF. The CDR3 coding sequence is TGTGCCAGCAGCCAAGAACAATCGGACAGGGCCTACGAGCAGTACTTC.

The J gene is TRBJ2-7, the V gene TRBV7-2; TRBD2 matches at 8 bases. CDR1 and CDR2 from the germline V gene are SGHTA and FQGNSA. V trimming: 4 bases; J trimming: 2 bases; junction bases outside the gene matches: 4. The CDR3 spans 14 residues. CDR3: CASSSGGVPYEQYF. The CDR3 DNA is TGTGCCAGCAGCTCCGGGGGGGTCCCCTACGAGCAGTACTTC.

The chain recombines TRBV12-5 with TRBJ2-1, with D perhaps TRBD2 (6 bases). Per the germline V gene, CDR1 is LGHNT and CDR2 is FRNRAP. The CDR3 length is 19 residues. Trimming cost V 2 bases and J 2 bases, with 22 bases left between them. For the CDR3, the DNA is TGTGCTAGTGGTTTGATCCCACTTCACGGGAGTTTCCCCTACAATGAGCAGTTCTTC. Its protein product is CASGLIPLHGSFPYNEQFF.

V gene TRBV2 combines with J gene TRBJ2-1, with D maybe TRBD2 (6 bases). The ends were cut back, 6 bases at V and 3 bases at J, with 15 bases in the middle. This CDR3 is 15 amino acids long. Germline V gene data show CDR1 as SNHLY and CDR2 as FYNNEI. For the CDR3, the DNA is TGTGCCAGCAGGGGGGGAGCGCGCGTCTACAATGAGCAGTTCTTC. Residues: CASRGGARVYNEQFF.

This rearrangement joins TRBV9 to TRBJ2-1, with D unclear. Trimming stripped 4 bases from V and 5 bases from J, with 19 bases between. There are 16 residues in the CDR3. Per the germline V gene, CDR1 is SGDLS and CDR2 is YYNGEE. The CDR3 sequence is CASSPEVPPPNNEQFF. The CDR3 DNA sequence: TGTGCCAGCAGCCCAGAGGTCCCTCCTCCCAACAATGAGCAGTTCTTC.

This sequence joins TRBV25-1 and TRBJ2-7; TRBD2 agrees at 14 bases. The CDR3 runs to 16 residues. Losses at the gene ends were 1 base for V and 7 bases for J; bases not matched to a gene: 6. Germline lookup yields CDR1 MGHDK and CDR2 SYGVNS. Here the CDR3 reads CASSESGLAGVKEQYF. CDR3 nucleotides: TGTGCCAGCAGTGAATCGGGACTAGCGGGAGTAAAAGAGCAGTACTTC.

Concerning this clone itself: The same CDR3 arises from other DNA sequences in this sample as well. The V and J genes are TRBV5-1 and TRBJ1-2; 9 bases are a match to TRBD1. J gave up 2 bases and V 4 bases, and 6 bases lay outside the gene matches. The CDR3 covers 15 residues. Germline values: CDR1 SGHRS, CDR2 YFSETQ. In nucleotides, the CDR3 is TGCGCCAGCAGCCTAGGGACAGGGCGCAACTATGGCTACACCTTC. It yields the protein CASSLGTGRNYGYTF. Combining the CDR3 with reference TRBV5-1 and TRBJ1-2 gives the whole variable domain KAGVTQTPRYLIKTRGQQVTLSCSPISGHRSVSWYQQTPGQGLQFLFEYFSETQRNKGNFPGRFSGRQFSNSRSEMNVSTLELGDSALYLCASSLGTGRNYGYTFGSGTRLTVV.

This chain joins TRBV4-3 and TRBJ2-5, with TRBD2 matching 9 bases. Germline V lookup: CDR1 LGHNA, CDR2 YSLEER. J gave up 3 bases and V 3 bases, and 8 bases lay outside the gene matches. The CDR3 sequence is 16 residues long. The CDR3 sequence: CASSQNRASGKETQYF. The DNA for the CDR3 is TGCGCCAGCAGCCAGAACCGGGCTAGCGGGAAAGAGACCCAGTACTTC.

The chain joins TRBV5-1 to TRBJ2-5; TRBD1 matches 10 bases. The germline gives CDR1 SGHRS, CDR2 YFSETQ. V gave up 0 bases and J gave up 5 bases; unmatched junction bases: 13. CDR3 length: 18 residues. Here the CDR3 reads CASSLGPPGQGGGETQYF. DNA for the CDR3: TGCGCCAGCAGCTTGGGCCCCCCTGGACAGGGGGGTGGGGAGACCCAGTACTTC.

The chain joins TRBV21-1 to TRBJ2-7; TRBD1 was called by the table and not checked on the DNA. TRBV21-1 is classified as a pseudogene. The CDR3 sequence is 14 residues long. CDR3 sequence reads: CASSTQTEAYEQYF. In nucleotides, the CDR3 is TGTGCCAGCAGCACCCAGACAGAGGCCTACGAGCAGTACTTC.

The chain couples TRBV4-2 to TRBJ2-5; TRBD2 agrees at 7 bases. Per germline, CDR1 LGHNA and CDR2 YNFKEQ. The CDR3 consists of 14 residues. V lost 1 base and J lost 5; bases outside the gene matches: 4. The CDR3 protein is CASSQVRGGETQYF. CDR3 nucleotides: TGTGCCAGCAGCCAAGTTAGGGGAGGGGAGACCCAGTACTTC.

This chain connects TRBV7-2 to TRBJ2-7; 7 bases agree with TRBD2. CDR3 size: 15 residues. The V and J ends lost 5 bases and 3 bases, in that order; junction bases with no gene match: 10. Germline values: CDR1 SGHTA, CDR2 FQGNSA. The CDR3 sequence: CASSVERGGSYEQYF. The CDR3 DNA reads TGTGCCAGCAGCGTAGAAAGGGGCGGGAGCTACGAGCAGTACTTC.

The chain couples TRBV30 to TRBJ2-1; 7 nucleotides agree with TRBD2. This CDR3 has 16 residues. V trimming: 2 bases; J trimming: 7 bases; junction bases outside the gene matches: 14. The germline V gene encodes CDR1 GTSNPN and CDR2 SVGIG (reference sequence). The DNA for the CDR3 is TGTGCCTGGAGTCCCTCTCTAGCGGAGATTTTAAATGAGCAGTTCTTC. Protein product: CAWSPSLAEILNEQFF.

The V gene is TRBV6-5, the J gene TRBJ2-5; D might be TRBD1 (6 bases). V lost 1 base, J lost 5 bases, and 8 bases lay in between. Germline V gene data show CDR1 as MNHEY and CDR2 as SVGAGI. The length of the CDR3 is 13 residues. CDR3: CASSYLQGETQYF. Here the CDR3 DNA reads TGTGCCAGCAGTTACTTGCAGGGGGAGACCCAGTACTTC.

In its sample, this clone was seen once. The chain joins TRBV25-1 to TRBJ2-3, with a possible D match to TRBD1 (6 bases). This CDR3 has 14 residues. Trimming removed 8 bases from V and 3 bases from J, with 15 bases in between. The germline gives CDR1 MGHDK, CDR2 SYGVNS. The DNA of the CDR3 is TGTGCCAGCTCCCCGACAGGTCGGACAGATACGCAGTATTTT. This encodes CASSPTGRTDTQYF.

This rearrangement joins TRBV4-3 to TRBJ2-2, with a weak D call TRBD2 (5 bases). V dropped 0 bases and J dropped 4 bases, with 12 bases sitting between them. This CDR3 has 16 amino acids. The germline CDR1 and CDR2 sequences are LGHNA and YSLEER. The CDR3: CASSQEERGFTGELFF. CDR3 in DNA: TGCGCCAGCAGCCAAGAGGAACGGGGATTCACCGGGGAGCTGTTTTTT.